These 19 T cell receptor beta chains share one sample of origin, sequenced in a study of T cells in localized non-small cell lung cancer. Profiling relied on immunoSEQ multiplex PCR, and the TCRdb table lists in-frame clones only, not all of them. The table shows 64,000 or so clones, with roughly 88% occurring only once. The source was peripheral blood, collected before any cancer treatment. The receptor set was obtained from a woman aged 35 to 75 with stage I lung adenocarcinoma.

This clone was counted between two and nine times. This chain links TRBV7-2 with TRBJ1-4, with TRBD1 identical over 10 bases. CDR1 and CDR2 (germline): SGHTA, FQGNSA. V trimming: 3 bases; J trimming: 8 bases; junction bases outside the gene matches: 3. The CDR3 runs 14 residues. The CDR3 region has the DNA TGTGCCAGCAGCTTTGGACAGGGGGGAGAAAAACTGTTTTTT. Residues: CASSFGQGGEKLFF.

This clone showed up just once. The rearrangement joins TRBV5-1 to TRBJ2-1; the match to TRBD2 covers 8 bases. From germline, CDR1 is SGHRS and CDR2 YFSETQ. The CDR3 has 17 amino acids. Trimming took 1 base from V and 9 from J; bases not matched to a gene: 15. The CDR3 DNA reads TGCGCCAGCAGCTTGAGTAGCGGGACGGTGTTAAGGGTTGAGCAGTTCTTC. The encoded protein is CASSLSSGTVLRVEQFF. The variable domain in full, completed from reference TRBV5-1 and TRBJ2-1, reads KAGVTQTPRYLIKTRGQQVTLSCSPISGHRSVSWYQQTPGQGLQFLFEYFSETQRNKGNFPGRFSGRQFSNSRSEMNVSTLELGDSALYLCASSLSSGTVLRVEQFFGPGTRLTVL.

The chain carries TRBV4-1 and TRBJ2-1, with a possible D match to TRBD2 (7 bases). Trimming left V 0 bases short and J 7 bases short, with 16 bases between. Germline lookup yields CDR1 MGHRA and CDR2 YSYEKL. This CDR3 comprises 16 residues. This CDR3 reads CASSQDSGGGGNEQFF. In DNA form, the CDR3 reads TGCGCCAGCAGCCAAGACAGTGGGGGAGGGGGTAATGAGCAGTTCTTC.

The rearrangement uses TRBV10-3 and TRBJ2-5, with D tentatively TRBD1 (6 bases). The CDR3 runs to 13 residues. Germline CDR1 is ENHRY and CDR2 is SYGVKD. Trimming pared 4 bases from V and 4 bases from J, leaving 10 bases between. The chain's CDR3 is CAISADRRETQYF. The CDR3 nucleotides read TGTGCCATCAGTGCTGACAGGAGAGAGACCCAGTACTTC.

The chain recombines TRBV7-8 with TRBJ2-7; D not resolved. V was pared by 2 bases and J by 5 bases, with 7 bases between. The CDR3 is 12 residues long. Germline CDR1 reads SGHVS; CDR2 reads FQNEAQ. The chain's CDR3 is CASSLSRNEQYF. The CDR3 coding sequence is TGTGCCAGCAGCTTAAGCCGGAACGAGCAGTACTTC. Based on the CDR3 plus reference TRBV7-8 and TRBJ2-7, the full variable domain is GAGVSQSPRYKVAKRGQDVALRCDPISGHVSLFWYQQALGQGPEFLTYFQNEAQLDKSGLPSDRFFAERPEGSVSTLKIQRTQQEDSAVYLCASSLSRNEQYFGPGTRLTVT.

The J gene is TRBJ1-4, the V gene TRBV25-1, with a tentative D call TRBD1 (6 bases). This CDR3 has 15 residues. Germline V gene lookup returns CDR1 MGHDK and CDR2 SYGVNS. Trimming removed 3 bases at V and 8 bases at J, with 16 bases between. The CDR3 sequence is CASSDLNTGREKLFF. CDR3 sequence (DNA): TGTGCCAGCAGTGACCTCAATACAGGGAGAGAAAAACTGTTTTTT. The variable domain in full, completed from reference TRBV25-1 and TRBJ1-4, reads EADIYQTPRYLVIGTGKKITLECSQTMGHDKMYWYQQDPGMELHLIHYSYGVNSTEKGDLSSESTVSRIRTEHFPLTLESARPSHTSQYLCASSDLNTGREKLFFGSGTQLSVL.

The CDR3 protein is CASSFEGGEKEAFF. CDR3 DNA: TGTGCCAGCAGTTTTGAGGGAGGGGAAAAGGAAGCTTTCTTT. The chain links TRBV28 to TRBJ1-1, with TRBD1 as a possible D gene (5 bases). The CDR3 length is 14 residues. Looked up from germline, CDR1 is MDHEN and CDR2 is SYDVKM. Trimming removed 3 bases from V and 8 bases from J, with 16 bases in between.

The genes are TRBV5-6 and TRBJ1-2; possibly TRBD1 for D (6 bases). The CDR3 is made up of 13 amino acids. The ends were cut back, 4 bases at V and 7 bases at J, with 14 bases in the middle. Germline V gene sequence: CDR1 SGHDT, CDR2 YYEEEE. The CDR3 DNA follows: TGTGCCAGCAGCCTGTACAGGGAGGTTGGCTACACCTTC. It yields the protein CASSLYREVGYTF.

The count of this clone is one. This sequence joins TRBV7-3 and TRBJ2-3; no clear D. The length of the CDR3 is 15 residues. V lost 2 bases and J lost 2, with 11 bases in between. CDR1 and CDR2 from the germline V gene are SGHTA and FQGTGA. The CDR3 DNA reads TGTGCCAGCAGCTTAGACAAGGCCCCCACAGATACGCAGTATTTT. Protein product: CASSLDKAPTDTQYF.

This clone was found a few times. The chain combines TRBV6-5 with TRBJ2-1, with D perhaps TRBD1 (5 bases). Germline CDR1 reads MNHEY; CDR2 reads SVGAGI. This CDR3 region has 15 residues. V dropped 4 bases and J dropped 6 bases, with 16 bases sitting between them. In DNA form, the CDR3 reads TGTGCCAGCAGTTTCGTTACAGGCGCCTTCAATGAGCAGTTCTTC. It codes for CASSFVTGAFNEQFF.

The genes are TRBV2 and TRBJ2-7; D gene unclear. Germline-derived CDR1 and CDR2 are SNHLY and FYNNEI. CDR3 length: 12 residues. V shed 3 bases and J shed 2 bases, with 5 bases lying between them. CDR3: CASSDSAYEQYF. CDR3 nucleotides: TGTGCCAGCAGTGACTCAGCCTACGAGCAGTACTTC. The full variable domain, in which reference TRBV2 and TRBJ2-7 provide the parts outside the CDR3, is EPEVTQTPSHQVTQMGQEVILRCVPISNHLYFYWYRQILGQKVEFLVSFYNNEISEKSEIFDDQFSVERPDGSNFTLKIRSTKLEDSAMYFCASSDSAYEQYFGPGTRLTVT.

This clone was recorded once. V usage is TRBV4-3 and J usage is TRBJ1-2, with no clear D. Germline V lookup: CDR1 LGHNA, CDR2 YSLEER. V was trimmed by 1 base and J by 4 bases, leaving 7 bases between them. CDR3 length equals 13 residues. CDR3 sequence: CASSQGGFYGYTF. CDR3 in DNA: TGCGCCAGCAGCCAAGGAGGGTTCTATGGCTACACCTTC.

This clone was counted once. V and J are TRBV5-6 and TRBJ2-7; D is undetermined. Germline V lookup: CDR1 SGHDT, CDR2 YYEEEE. Trimming shortened V by 0 bases and J by 4 bases, and 2 bases separated the two germline ends. This CDR3 has 11 residues. CDR3 in amino acids: CASSLGYEQYF. In nucleotides, the CDR3 is TGTGCCAGCAGCTTGGGGTACGAGCAGTACTTC.

The chain uses TRBV6-5 and TRBJ2-7; 8 bases are a match to TRBD1. In germline, CDR1 is MNHEY, CDR2 SVGAGI. V lost 5 bases and J lost 6; bases outside the gene matches: 9. The CDR3 is made up of 14 amino acids. The CDR3 nucleotides read TGTGCCAGCAGTCAGCCCGCTACAGGGGGCGAGCAGTACTTC. Amino acids: CASSQPATGGEQYF.

With respect to this clone: Other DNA sequences from this sample encode an identical CDR3 as well. This rearrangement joins TRBV7-9 to TRBJ1-2; D is uncertain. This CDR3 spans 17 amino acids. The germline gives CDR1 SEHNR, CDR2 FQNEAQ (reference sequence). The V end was cut by 5 bases, the J end by 3 bases, with 22 bases between. CDR3 sequence (DNA): TGTGCCAGCAGCCCGTTGAATTCTGGGGTCATCGACTATGGCTACACCTTC. This encodes CASSPLNSGVIDYGYTF.

The chain links TRBV29-1 to TRBJ2-5; 8 bases line up with TRBD2. The CDR3 length is 12 residues. Per the germline V gene, CDR1 is SQVTM and CDR2 is ANQGSEA. After removal of 7 bases from V and 2 bases from J, the junction contained 3 bases not matched to a gene. In DNA, the CDR3 is TGCAGCGGACTAGCGTTTCAAGAGACCCAGTACTTC. It specifies CSGLAFQETQYF.

V and J are TRBV9 and TRBJ2-3, with D perhaps TRBD2 (5 bases). The CDR3 length is 15 residues. The germline CDR1 and CDR2 sequences are SGDLS and YYNGEE. V lost 0 bases and J 6 bases, leaving 14 bases between the germline ends. CDR3 sequence reads: CASSVAGLPGDTQYF. CDR3 nucleotides: TGTGCCAGCAGCGTAGCAGGACTGCCCGGGGATACGCAGTATTTT.

This chain connects TRBV19 to TRBJ2-7, with D possibly matching TRBD2 (5 bases). The CDR3 length is 14 residues. CDR1 is LNHDA, CDR2 SQIVND, per germline (reference sequence). V was clipped by 1 base and J by 5 bases, with 12 bases between them. CDR3 coding DNA: TGTGCCAGTAGTATAGGGGGAGAGGTCGACGAGCAGTACTTC. It yields the protein CASSIGGEVDEQYF.

The chain recombines TRBV27 with TRBJ2-3; D may be TRBD2 (5 bases). CDR1 is MNHEY and CDR2 is SMNVEV in the germline V gene (reference sequence). With 5 bases removed from V and 0 bases from J, the gap between germline ends came to 18 bases. The CDR3 contains 17 residues. CDR3 sequence (DNA): TGTGCCAGCAGTCCCTCGGATCGAGGGTTTAGCACAGATACGCAGTATTTT. Its translation: CASSPSDRGFSTDTQYF.